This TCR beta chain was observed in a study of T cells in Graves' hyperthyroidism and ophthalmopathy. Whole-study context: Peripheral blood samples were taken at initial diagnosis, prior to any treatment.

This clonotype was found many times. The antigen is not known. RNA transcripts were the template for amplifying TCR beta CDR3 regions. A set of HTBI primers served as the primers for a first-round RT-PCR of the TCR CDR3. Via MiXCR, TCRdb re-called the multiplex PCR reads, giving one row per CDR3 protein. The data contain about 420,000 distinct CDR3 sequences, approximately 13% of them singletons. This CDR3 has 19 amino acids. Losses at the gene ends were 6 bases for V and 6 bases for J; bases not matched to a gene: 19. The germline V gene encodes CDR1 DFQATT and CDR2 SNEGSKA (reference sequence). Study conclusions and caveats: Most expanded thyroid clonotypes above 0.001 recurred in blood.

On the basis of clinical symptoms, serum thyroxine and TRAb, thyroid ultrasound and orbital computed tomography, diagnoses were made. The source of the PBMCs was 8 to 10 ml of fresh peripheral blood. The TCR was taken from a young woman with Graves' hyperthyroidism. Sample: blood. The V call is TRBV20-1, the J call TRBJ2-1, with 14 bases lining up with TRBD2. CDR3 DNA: TGCAGTGCCAGATCCCCGGGACTAGCGGGAGACTACTACGGCAATGAGCAGTTCTTC. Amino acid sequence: CSARSPGLAGDYYGNEQFF.